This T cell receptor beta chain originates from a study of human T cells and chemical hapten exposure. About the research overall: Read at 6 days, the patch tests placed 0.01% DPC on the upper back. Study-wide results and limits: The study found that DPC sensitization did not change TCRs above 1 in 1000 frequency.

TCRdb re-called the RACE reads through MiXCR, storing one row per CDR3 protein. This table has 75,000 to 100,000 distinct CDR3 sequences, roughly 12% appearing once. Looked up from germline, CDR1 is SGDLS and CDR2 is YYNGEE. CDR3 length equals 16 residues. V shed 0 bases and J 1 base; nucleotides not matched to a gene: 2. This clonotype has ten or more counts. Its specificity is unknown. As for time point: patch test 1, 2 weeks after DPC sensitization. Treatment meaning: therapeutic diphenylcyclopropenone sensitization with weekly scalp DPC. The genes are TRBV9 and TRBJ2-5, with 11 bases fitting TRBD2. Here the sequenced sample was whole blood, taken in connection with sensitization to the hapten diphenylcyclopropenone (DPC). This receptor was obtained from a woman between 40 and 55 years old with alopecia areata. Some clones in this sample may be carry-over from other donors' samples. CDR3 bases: TGTGCCAGCAGCGTAGAAGGGACTAGCGGCCAAGAGACCCAGTACTTC. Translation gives CASSVEGTSGQETQYF. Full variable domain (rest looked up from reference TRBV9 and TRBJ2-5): DSGVTQTPKHLITATGQRVTLRCSPRSGDLSVYWYQQSLDQGLQFLIQYYNGEERAKGNILERFSAQQFPDLHSELNLSSLELGDSALYFCASSVEGTSGQETQYFGPGTRLLVL.